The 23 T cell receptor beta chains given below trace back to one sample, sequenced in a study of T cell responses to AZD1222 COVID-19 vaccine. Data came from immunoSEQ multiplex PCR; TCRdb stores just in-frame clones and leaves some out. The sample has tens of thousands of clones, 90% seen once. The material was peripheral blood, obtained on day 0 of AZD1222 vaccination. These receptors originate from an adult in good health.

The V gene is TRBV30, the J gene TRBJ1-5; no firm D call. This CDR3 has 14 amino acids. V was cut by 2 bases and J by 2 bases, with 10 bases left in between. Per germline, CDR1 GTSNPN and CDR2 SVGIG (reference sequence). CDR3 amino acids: CAWSIRSGNQPQHF. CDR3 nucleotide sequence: TGTGCCTGGAGTATACGATCCGGCAATCAGCCCCAGCATTTT.

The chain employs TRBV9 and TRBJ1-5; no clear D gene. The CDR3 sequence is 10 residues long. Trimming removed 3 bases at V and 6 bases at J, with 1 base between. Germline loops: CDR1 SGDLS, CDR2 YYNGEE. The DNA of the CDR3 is TGTGCCAGCAGCGCTCAGCCCCAGCATTTT. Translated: CASSAQPQHF.

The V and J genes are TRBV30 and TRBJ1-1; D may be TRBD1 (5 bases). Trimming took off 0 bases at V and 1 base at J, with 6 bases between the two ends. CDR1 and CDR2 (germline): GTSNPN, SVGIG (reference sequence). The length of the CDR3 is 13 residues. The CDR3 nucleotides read TGTGCCTGGAGTGTCGACAGGAACACTGAAGCTTTCTTT. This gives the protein CAWSVDRNTEAFF.

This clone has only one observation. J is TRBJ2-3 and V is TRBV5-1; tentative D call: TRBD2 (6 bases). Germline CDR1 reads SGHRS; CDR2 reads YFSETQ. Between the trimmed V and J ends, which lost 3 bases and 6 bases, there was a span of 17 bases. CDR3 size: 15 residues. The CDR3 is CASSWGDRDRDTQYF. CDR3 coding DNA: TGCGCCAGCAGCTGGGGGGACCGGGACCGGGATACGCAGTATTTT. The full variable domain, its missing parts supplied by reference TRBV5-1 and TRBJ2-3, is KAGVTQTPRYLIKTRGQQVTLSCSPISGHRSVSWYQQTPGQGLQFLFEYFSETQRNKGNFPGRFSGRQFSNSRSEMNVSTLELGDSALYLCASSWGDRDRDTQYFGPGTRLTVL.

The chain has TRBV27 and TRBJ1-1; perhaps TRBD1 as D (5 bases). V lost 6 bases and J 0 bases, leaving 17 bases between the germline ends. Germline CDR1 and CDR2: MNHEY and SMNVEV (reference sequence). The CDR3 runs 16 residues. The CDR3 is CASSPLAGLVNTEAFF. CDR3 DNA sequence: TGTGCCAGCAGCCCCCTGGCAGGGCTCGTGAACACTGAAGCTTTCTTT.

CDR3 nucleotides: TGTGCCAGCAGCCTCGGACAGGGAAACACTGAAGCTTTCTTT. Its translation: CASSLGQGNTEAFF. The chain recombines TRBV11-1 with TRBJ1-1; the match to TRBD1 covers 8 bases. Trimming removed 5 bases from V and 2 bases from J; junction bases left unmatched: 4. This CDR3 has 14 amino acids. The germline V gene encodes CDR1 SGHAT and CDR2 FQDESV (reference sequence). The full variable domain, rest sourced from reference TRBV11-1 and TRBJ1-1, is EAEVAQSPRYKITEKSQAVAFWCDPISGHATLYWYRQILGQGPELLVQFQDESVVDDSQLPKDRFSAERLKGVDSTLKIQPAELGDSAMYLCASSLGQGNTEAFFGQGTRLTVV.

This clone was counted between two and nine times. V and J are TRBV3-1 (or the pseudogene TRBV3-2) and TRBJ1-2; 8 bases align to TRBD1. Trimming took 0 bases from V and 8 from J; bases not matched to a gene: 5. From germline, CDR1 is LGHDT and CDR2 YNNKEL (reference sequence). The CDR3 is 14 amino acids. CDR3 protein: CASSQDGQGRGYTF. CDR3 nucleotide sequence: TGTGCCAGCAGCCAAGATGGACAGGGCCGGGGCTACACCTTC.

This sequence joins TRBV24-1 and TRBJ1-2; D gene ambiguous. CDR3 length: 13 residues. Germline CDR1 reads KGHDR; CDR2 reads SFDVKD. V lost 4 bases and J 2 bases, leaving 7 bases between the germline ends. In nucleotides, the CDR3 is TGTGCCACCAGTGAGGAGGCGAACTATGGCTACACCTTC. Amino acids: CATSEEANYGYTF.

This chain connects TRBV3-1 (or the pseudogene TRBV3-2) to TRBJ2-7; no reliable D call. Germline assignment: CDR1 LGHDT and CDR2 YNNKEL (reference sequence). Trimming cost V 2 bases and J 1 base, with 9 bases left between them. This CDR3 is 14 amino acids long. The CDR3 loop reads CASSQLPESYEQYF. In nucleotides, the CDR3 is TGTGCCAGCAGCCAATTACCGGAATCCTACGAGCAGTACTTC.

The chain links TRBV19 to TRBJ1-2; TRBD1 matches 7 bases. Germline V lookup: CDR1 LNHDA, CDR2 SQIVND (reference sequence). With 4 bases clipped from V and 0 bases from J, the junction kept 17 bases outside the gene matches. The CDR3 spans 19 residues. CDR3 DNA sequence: TGTGCCAGTAGTACAACGACAGGGCCCTCCGTGGGTCCTAACTATGGCTACACCTTC. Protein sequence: CASSTTTGPSVGPNYGYTF.

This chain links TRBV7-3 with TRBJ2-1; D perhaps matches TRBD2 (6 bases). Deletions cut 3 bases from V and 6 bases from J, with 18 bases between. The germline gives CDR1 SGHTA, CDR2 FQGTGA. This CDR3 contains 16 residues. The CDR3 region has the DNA TGTGCCAGCAGCTTCACGGGAGTTTCGGTGGCCAATGAGCAGTTCTTC. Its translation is CASSFTGVSVANEQFF.

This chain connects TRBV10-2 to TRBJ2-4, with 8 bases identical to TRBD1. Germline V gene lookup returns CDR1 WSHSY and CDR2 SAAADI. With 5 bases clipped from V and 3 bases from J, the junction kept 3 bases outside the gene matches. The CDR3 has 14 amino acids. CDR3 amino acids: CASSSGGGKNIQYF. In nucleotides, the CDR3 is TGCGCCAGCAGTTCAGGGGGCGGCAAAAACATTCAGTACTTC.

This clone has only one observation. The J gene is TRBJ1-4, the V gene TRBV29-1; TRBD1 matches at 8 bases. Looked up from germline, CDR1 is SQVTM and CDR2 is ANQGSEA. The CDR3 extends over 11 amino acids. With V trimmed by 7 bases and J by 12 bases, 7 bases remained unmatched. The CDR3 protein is CSGQQGGELFF. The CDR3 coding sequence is TGCAGCGGTCAACAGGGGGGGGAACTGTTTTTT.

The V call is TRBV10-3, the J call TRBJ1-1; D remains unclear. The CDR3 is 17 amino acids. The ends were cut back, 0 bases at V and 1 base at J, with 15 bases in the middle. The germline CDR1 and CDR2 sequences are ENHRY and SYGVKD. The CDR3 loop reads CAISESEARPGNTEAFF. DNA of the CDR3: TGTGCCATCAGTGAGTCGGAGGCGAGACCCGGGAACACTGAAGCTTTCTTT.

The CDR3 nucleotides read TGTGCCAGCTCACCGGCCGGGACTAGCGGGGGGCTAGATACGCAGTATTTT. Translating it yields CASSPAGTSGGLDTQYF. The chain joins TRBV18 to TRBJ2-3, with TRBD2 matching 15 bases. CDR1 is KGHSH and CDR2 is LQKENI in the germline V gene. The V segment lost 3 bases and the J segment 5 bases; nucleotides outside the gene matches: 6. CDR3 length: 17 amino acids.

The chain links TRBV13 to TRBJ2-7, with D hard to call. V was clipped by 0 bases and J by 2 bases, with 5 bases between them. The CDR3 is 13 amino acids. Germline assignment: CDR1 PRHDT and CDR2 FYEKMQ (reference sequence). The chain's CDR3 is CASSLGLAYEQYF. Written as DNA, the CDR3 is TGTGCCAGCAGCTTAGGGTTAGCCTACGAGCAGTACTTC.

CDR3 sequence: CASSQETSGSSDLGEQYF. Written as DNA, the CDR3 is TGTGCCAGCAGCCAAGAAACTAGCGGGAGCTCCGACTTGGGGGAGCAGTACTTC. The rearrangement uses TRBV4-2 and TRBJ2-7; 11 positions agree with TRBD2. The ends lost 0 bases at V and 7 bases at J; junction bases unmatched: 14. CDR1 and CDR2 from the germline V gene are LGHNA and YNFKEQ. The CDR3 is made up of 18 amino acids.

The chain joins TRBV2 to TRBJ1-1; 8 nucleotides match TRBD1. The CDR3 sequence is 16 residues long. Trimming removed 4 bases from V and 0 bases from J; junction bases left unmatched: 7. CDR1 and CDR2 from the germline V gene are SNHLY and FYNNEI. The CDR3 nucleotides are TGTGCCAGCAGTGCAGGGACAGGACTCATGAACACTGAAGCTTTCTTT. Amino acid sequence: CASSAGTGLMNTEAFF.

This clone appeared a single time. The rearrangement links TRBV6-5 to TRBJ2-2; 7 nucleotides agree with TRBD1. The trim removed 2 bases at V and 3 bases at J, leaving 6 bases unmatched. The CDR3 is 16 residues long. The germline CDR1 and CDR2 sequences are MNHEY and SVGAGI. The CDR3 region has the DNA TGTGCCAGCAGTTACATGACAGGGATAGACACCGGGGAGCTGTTTTTT. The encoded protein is CASSYMTGIDTGELFF.

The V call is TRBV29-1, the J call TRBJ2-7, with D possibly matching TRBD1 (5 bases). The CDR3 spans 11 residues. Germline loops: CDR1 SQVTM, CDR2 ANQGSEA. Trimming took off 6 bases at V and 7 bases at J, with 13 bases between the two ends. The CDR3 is CSVNSGFEQYF. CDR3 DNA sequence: TGCAGCGTGAACTCAGGGTTTGAGCAGTACTTC.

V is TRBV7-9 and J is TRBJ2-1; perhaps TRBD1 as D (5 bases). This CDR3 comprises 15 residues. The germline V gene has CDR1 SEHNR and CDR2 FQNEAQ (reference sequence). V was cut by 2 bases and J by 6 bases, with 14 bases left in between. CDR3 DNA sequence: TGTGCCAGCAGCTTATGGGGTGAAAGGGGCAATGAGCAGTTCTTC. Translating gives CASSLWGERGNEQFF.

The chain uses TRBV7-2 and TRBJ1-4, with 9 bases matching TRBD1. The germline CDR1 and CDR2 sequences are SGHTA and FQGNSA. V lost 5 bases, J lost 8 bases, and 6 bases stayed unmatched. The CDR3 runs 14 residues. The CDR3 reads CASSPDRGGEKLFF. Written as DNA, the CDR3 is TGTGCCAGCAGCCCGGACAGGGGAGGGGAAAAACTGTTTTTT.

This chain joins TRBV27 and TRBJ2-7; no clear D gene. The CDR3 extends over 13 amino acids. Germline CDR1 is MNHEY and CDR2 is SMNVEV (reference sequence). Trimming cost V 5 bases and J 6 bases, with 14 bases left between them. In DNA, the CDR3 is TGTGCCAGCAGTGCCCTCTTTGAAGGCGAGCAGTACTTC. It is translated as CASSALFEGEQYF.